The clone carrying this TCR beta chain was counted once. Its antigen is as yet unknown. Unsorted cryopreserved PBMC were sequenced, averaging about 93,000 T cells per clinical donor. These data come from a study of T cells in tuberculosis. Study context: CD1B tetramers identified T cells specific for mycobacterial lipid GMM.

This table comes from immunoSEQ multiplex PCR, and its TCRdb copy is limited to in-frame clones, with some not included. This table has 25,000 to 40,000 clones, 92% appearing once. The CDR3 sequence is 14 residues long. The V gene lost 0 bases and the J gene lost 8 bases, with 13 bases spanning the gap. From germline, CDR1 is MGHRA and CDR2 YSYEKL. General observations from the study: The TCR-beta difference was not significant; alpha differences partly reflected length.

The receptor's source is a donor under 30 with latent tuberculosis or without tuberculosis infection. Some clones in this sample may be carry-over from other donors' samples. V is TRBV4-1 and J is TRBJ1-2, with D unresolved. Sequencing was performed on PBMCs. CDR3: CASSQESPRGGYTF. CDR3 nucleotide sequence: TGCGCCAGCAGCCAAGAGAGCCCCAGAGGGGGCTACACCTTC.